This TCR beta chain was recovered during a study of cytomegalovirus exposure and HLA in healthy donors. The wider study: HLA-typed donors were the source of approximately 85 million unique TCRs, which an early data release held.

The CDR3 runs to 15 residues. Trimming cost V 5 bases and J 6 bases; bases outside gene matches: 6. Per the germline V gene, CDR1 is SGHNT and CDR2 is YENEEA. This clone has a single count. Use of 60 Vbeta and 13 Jbeta primers characterized the PCR. Clones were read by immunoSEQ multiplex PCR, and TCRdb kept only the in-frame ones, dropping some. The profile shows 90,000 to 130,000 clones, less than 70% of them singletons. The sequence was collected from a woman aged 25 to 45 in good health and CMV-seronegative. V is TRBV11-3 and J is TRBJ2-7; 14 bases agree with TRBD2. The material sequenced was PBMCs. CDR3 protein: CASSTGTSGSSEQYF. The CDR3 region has the DNA TGTGCCAGCAGCACCGGGACTAGCGGGAGTTCCGAGCAGTACTTC.